Below are 8 T cell receptor beta chains sequenced from a single sample in a study of T cells in Graves' hyperthyroidism and ophthalmopathy. TCR beta CDR3 sequences were amplified from RNA transcripts. Carried out on the TCR CDR3, a first-round RT-PCR used the HTBI primer set. A single record per CDR3 protein comes from TCRdb applying MiXCR to the multiplex PCR reads. The data show approximately 620,000 distinct CDR3 sequences, roughly 14% seen once. Sequencing used blood. Source of these receptors: a woman in her 30s with Graves' hyperthyroidism that later progressed to Graves' ophthalmopathy.

This clonotype was detected ten times or more. V gene TRBV12-3 or TRBV12-4 combines with J gene TRBJ2-7; D might be TRBD2 (6 bases). Trimming removed 6 bases at V and 5 bases at J, with 20 bases between. The CDR3 is 15 amino acids. CDR3 bases: TGTGCCAGCAGCAGTCCGGGACTCGGCGTTCACGAGCAGTACTTC. As protein: CASSSPGLGVHEQYF.

This clonotype has a single count. One base away lies a much larger clone, so this may be a sequencing read error. This rearrangement joins TRBV3-1 to TRBJ2-1; D is undetermined. The V end lost 2 bases, the J end lost 6 bases, and 17 bases lay between the germline ends. Per germline, CDR1 LGHDT and CDR2 YNNKEL (reference sequence). This CDR3 is built from 16 residues. The CDR3 loop is CASSQNGVDPINEQFF. CDR3 DNA: TGTGCCAGCAGCCAAAACGGTGTTGATCCTATCAATGAGCAGTTCTTC.

In this sample, this clonotype turned up many times. This chain uses TRBV7-9 with TRBJ2-2, with 7 bases lining up with TRBD2. V dropped 11 bases and J dropped 3; count of bases not matched to a gene: 9. Per germline, CDR1 SEHNR and CDR2 FQNEAQ (reference sequence). This CDR3 is 14 amino acids long. The CDR3 nucleotides are TGTGCCTACGGCCCGGGGAGGGACACCGGGGAGCTGTTTTTT. It codes for CAYGPGRDTGELFF.

J is TRBJ1-1 and V is TRBV19, with 7 nucleotides matching TRBD1. The CDR3 spans 14 residues. The V gene's germline CDR1 is LNHDA and CDR2 SQIVND (reference sequence). Trimming cost V 6 bases and J 5 bases; bases outside gene matches: 9. The CDR3 here is CASSRDRVVTEAFF. The CDR3 DNA is TGTGCCAGTAGCAGAGACAGGGTGGTGACTGAAGCTTTCTTT.

This clonotype was observed at least ten times. The rearrangement links TRBV18 to TRBJ2-5, with TRBD1 as a possible D gene (6 bases). CDR3 length: 14 residues. Germline CDR1 reads KGHSH; CDR2 reads LQKENI. V lost 9 bases and J lost 3, with 17 bases in between. The CDR3: CASTDRSAKETQYF. The CDR3 DNA reads as TGTGCCAGTACAGACAGGAGTGCCAAAGAGACCCAGTACTTC.

The sample holds many counts of this clonotype. The chain is built from TRBV28 and TRBJ1-5; D is possibly TRBD1 (5 bases). Trimming cost V 8 bases and J 0 bases, with 11 bases left between them. Germline assignment: CDR1 MDHEN and CDR2 SYDVKM. The CDR3 runs to 14 residues. CDR3 DNA: TGTGCCAGCTCGACAGCCTCTAGCAATCAGCCCCAGCATTTT. Translated, it gives CASSTASSNQPQHF.

Worth noting for this clonotype: Lacking the conserved final phenylalanine or tryptophan, this CDR3 likely reflects a read error. The gene calls are TRBV11-2 and TRBJ2-7; 10 bases align to TRBD1. The CDR3 has 15 amino acids. CDR1 is SGHAT, CDR2 FQNNGV, per germline. V lost 5 bases, J lost 3 bases, and 7 bases stayed unmatched. In nucleotides, the CDR3 is TGTGCCAGCAGCCCGCCGGGACAGGGGATCTACGAGCAGTACCTC. It codes for CASSPPGQGIYEQYL.

In its sample, this clonotype was seen many times. The chain recombines TRBV6-2 or TRBV6-3 with TRBJ1-2; D is possibly TRBD1 (5 bases). Trimming removed 0 bases from V and 4 bases from J, with 9 bases in between. The germline V gene has CDR1 MNHEY and CDR2 SVGEGT. The CDR3 sequence is 14 residues long. CDR3: CASSYSLGLYGYTF. The CDR3 nucleotides are TGTGCCAGCAGTTACTCACTGGGGCTCTATGGCTACACCTTC.